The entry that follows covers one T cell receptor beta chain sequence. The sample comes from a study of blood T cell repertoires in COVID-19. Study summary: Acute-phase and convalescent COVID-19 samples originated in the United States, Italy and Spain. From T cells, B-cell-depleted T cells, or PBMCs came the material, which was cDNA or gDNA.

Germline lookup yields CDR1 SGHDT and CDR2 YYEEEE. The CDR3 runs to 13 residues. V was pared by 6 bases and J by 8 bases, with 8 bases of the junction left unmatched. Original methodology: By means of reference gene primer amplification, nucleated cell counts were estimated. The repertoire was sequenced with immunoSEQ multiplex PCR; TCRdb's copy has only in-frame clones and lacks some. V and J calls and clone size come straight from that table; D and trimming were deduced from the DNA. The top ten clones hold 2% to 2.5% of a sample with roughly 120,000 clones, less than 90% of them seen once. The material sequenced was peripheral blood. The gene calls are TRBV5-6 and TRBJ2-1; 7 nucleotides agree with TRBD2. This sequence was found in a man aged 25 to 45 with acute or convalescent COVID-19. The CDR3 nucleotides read TGTGCCAGCAATCAGGTGGGGAGGGATGAGCAGTTCTTC. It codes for CASNQVGRDEQFF.